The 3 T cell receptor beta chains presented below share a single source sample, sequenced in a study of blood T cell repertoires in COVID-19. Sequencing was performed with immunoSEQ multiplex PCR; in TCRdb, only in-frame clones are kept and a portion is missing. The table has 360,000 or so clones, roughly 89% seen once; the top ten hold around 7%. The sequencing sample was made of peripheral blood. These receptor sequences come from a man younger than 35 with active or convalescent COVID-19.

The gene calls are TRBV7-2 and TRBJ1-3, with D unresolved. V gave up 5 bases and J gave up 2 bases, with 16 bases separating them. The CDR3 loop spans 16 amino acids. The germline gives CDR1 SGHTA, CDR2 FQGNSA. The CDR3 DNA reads TGTGCCAGCAGCGTTGAGGGATCTTCGCCTGGAAACACCATATATTTT. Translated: CASSVEGSSPGNTIYF.

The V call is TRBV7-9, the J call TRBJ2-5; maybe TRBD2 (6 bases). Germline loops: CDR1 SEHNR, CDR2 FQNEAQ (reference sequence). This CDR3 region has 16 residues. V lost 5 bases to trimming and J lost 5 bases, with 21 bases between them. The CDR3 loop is CASSPYYSKGGETQYF. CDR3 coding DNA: TGTGCCAGCAGCCCATACTACTCGAAAGGAGGGGAGACCCAGTACTTC.

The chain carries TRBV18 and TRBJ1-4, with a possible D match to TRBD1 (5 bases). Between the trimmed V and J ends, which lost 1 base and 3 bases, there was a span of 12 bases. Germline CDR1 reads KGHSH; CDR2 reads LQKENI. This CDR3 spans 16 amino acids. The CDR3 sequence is CASSPRTGGPNEKLFF. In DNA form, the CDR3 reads TGTGCCAGCTCACCACGGACGGGGGGACCTAATGAAAAACTGTTTTTT.